The rows below give T cell receptor beta chains drawn from one sample of a study of Ad26.COV2.S vaccination and SARS-CoV-2 variants. Sequencing used immunoSEQ multiplex PCR; TCRdb keeps in-frame clones, though not all of them. The sample consists of approximately 480,000 clones, roughly 87% of them appearing once. The sequencing here drew on peripheral blood, taken in a trial of Ad26.COV2.S vaccine versus placebo. The receptors shown here come from a person aged 18 to 65 who received the Ad26.COV2.S COVID-19 vaccine or a placebo. CDR3s include the opening cysteine and the closing phenylalanine or tryptophan. The D gene is left open where the match is weak. Not every row has a clone size; where given, it reads once, few, many or a size class.

V gene	D gene	clone size	J gene	CDR3 protein	CDR3 DNA
TRBV24-1	NA	NA	TRBJ2-4	CATSEVQGAKNIQYF	TGTGCCACCAGTGAAGTTCAGGGGGCCAAAAACATTCAGTACTTC
TRBV7-2	NA	NA	TRBJ2-1	CASSLEVSLRGSEQFF	TGTGCCAGCAGCTTGGAAGTGTCGCTCCGGGGCAGTGAGCAGTTCTTC
TRBV15	NA	NA	TRBJ2-4	CATSRDLGVGGKNIQYF	TGTGCCACCAGCAGAGATTTGGGCGTGGGCGGCAAAAACATTCAGTACTTC
TRBV28	NA	NA	TRBJ1-6	CASSSSTSSYNSPLHF	TGTGCCAGCAGTTCAAGCACGAGCTCCTATAATTCACCCCTCCACTTT
TRBV18	NA	once	TRBJ2-3	CASSPPTATDTQYF	TGTGCCAGCTCACCACCGACAGCAACAGATACGCAGTATTTT
TRBV5-6	TRBD1	NA	TRBJ1-1	CASRLYDRANTEAFF	TGTGCCAGCAGACTCTACGACAGGGCGAACACTGAAGCTTTCTTT
TRBV10-3	NA	NA	TRBJ1-3	CAIHPGAGNTIYF	TGTGCCATCCACCCAGGGGCTGGAAACACCATATATTTT
TRBV19	TRBD2	NA	TRBJ2-7	CASSTDGSGIYEQYF	TGTGCCAGTAGTACCGACGGTAGCGGGATCTACGAGCAGTACTTC
TRBV10-2	NA	NA	TRBJ2-3	CASSEGVGDPQADTQYF	TGCGCCAGCAGTGAGGGTGTAGGGGACCCCCAAGCAGATACGCAGTATTTT
TRBV6-1	TRBD2	NA	TRBJ2-1	CASSAPSGRTYNEQFF	TGTGCCAGCAGTGCCCCTAGCGGGAGGACCTACAATGAGCAGTTCTTC
TRBV7-3	NA	few	TRBJ2-1	CASSLSPMTYNEQFF	TGTGCCAGCAGCTTATCTCCAATGACTTACAATGAGCAGTTCTTC
TRBV10-3	NA	NA	TRBJ1-2	CAISEDRVASGYTF	TGTGCCATCAGTGAGGATCGGGTGGCAAGTGGCTACACCTTC